The 27 T cell receptor beta chains below were found in one sample sequenced in a study of cytomegalovirus exposure and HLA in healthy donors. A multiplex PCR was run with 60 Vbeta primers and 13 Jbeta primers. The method was immunoSEQ multiplex PCR; TCRdb's version includes in-frame clones alone and lacks a portion of them. The sample has under 200,000 clones; roughly 80% are singletons. Sequencing used PBMCs. The receptor set was obtained from a man in his forties or fifties in good health and CMV-seronegative.

V gene TRBV7-2 combines with J gene TRBJ2-7, with D possibly TRBD1 on 5 matching bases. V lost 4 bases and J 0 bases, leaving 13 bases between the germline ends. The germline V gene encodes CDR1 SGHTA and CDR2 FQGNSA. This CDR3 has 15 residues. CDR3 sequence: CASSSLRQSSYEQYF. CDR3 bases: TGTGCCAGCAGCTCGCTTAGACAGAGCTCCTACGAGCAGTACTTC.

This clone came up once. The chain employs TRBV27 and TRBJ2-3; a possible D gene is TRBD2 (5 bases). V lost 5 bases and J lost 4, with 25 bases in between. Germline assignment: CDR1 MNHEY and CDR2 SMNVEV (reference sequence). This CDR3 has 18 amino acids. The CDR3 loop is CASSPRLGMGLGADTQYF. The CDR3 DNA reads as TGTGCCAGCAGTCCGAGACTGGGGATGGGCTTGGGAGCAGATACGCAGTATTTT.

This clone was recorded a few times. CDR3 coding DNA: TGCGCCAGCAGCTCTTGGACTAGCGGGGGGCGAAGCTCCTACGAGCAGTACTTC. This translates into CASSSWTSGGRSSYEQYF. The V and J genes are TRBV5-1 and TRBJ2-7; 14 nucleotides line up with TRBD2. The V segment lost 3 bases and the J segment 0 bases; nucleotides outside the gene matches: 8. The CDR3 is 18 amino acids. Germline CDR1 SGHRS, CDR2 YFSETQ.

The chain couples TRBV29-1 to TRBJ2-3; TRBD2 aligns across 9 bases. This CDR3 has 14 amino acids. V shed 4 bases and J 4 bases; nucleotides not matched to a gene: 6. Germline loops: CDR1 SQVTM, CDR2 ANQGSEA. The CDR3 loop is CSVVWRGGADTQYF. The CDR3 coding sequence is TGCAGCGTTGTCTGGCGGGGGGGGGCAGATACGCAGTATTTT.

This clone was counted a few times. The genes are TRBV7-6 and TRBJ1-5; D not resolved. Per the germline V gene, CDR1 is SGHVS and CDR2 is FNYEAQ. Trimming stripped 5 bases from V and 2 bases from J, with 16 bases between. The CDR3 runs 16 residues. The CDR3 DNA sequence: TGTGCCAGCAGCGCCTCCATCCCGAGTGGCAATCAGCCCCAGCATTTT. It encodes CASSASIPSGNQPQHF.

Of note for this clone: Other DNA sequences in this specimen translate into the identical CDR3. The chain combines TRBV5-1 with TRBJ2-3; 8 bases align to TRBD2. CDR3 length equals 14 residues. The V gene end was trimmed by 4 bases and the J gene end by 2 bases; junction bases not matched to a gene: 3. Germline values: CDR1 SGHRS, CDR2 YFSETQ. For the CDR3, the DNA is TGCGCCAGCAGCCCCGGGGGGGACACAGATACGCAGTATTTT. Residues: CASSPGGDTDTQYF. Together with reference TRBV5-1 and TRBJ2-3, the CDR3 gives the full variable domain: KAGVTQTPRYLIKTRGQQVTLSCSPISGHRSVSWYQQTPGQGLQFLFEYFSETQRNKGNFPGRFSGRQFSNSRSEMNVSTLELGDSALYLCASSPGGDTDTQYFGPGTRLTVL.

DNA for the CDR3: TGTGCCAGCAGTTCTTATACTAGCGGGGACACAGATACGCAGTATTTT. Translation gives CASSSYTSGDTDTQYF. The V gene is TRBV6-5, the J gene TRBJ2-3; 10 bases are shared with TRBD2. The trim removed 4 bases at V and 2 bases at J, leaving 6 bases unmatched. The CDR3 is 16 residues long. Germline V gives CDR1 MNHEY, CDR2 SVGAGI.

The chain carries TRBV7-3 and TRBJ2-1, with 9 bases that match TRBD2. V gave up 6 bases and J gave up 2 bases; unmatched junction bases: 5. The CDR3 is 15 residues long. The germline V gene has CDR1 SGHTA and CDR2 FQGTGA. The CDR3 nucleotides are TGTGCCAGCAGATCTGCGGGGGGGACCTACAATGAGCAGTTCTTC. Translated, it gives CASRSAGGTYNEQFF.

The chain recombines TRBV27 with TRBJ2-7; the D gene is possibly TRBD1 (6 bases). The CDR3 is 16 amino acids. Germline CDR1 and CDR2: MNHEY and SMNVEV (reference sequence). Trimming took 3 bases from V and 4 from J, leaving 19 bases between them. CDR3 sequence: CASSFLGASLPYEQYF. CDR3 nucleotides: TGTGCCAGCAGTTTTTTGGGGGCATCCCTCCCATACGAGCAGTACTTC.

J is TRBJ2-2 and V is TRBV5-1; 7 positions agree with TRBD2. V was clipped by 5 bases and J by 5 bases; unmatched bases: 9. From germline, CDR1 is SGHRS and CDR2 YFSETQ. The length of the CDR3 is 15 residues. CDR3 residues: CASSPSLAATGELFF. CDR3 DNA sequence: TGCGCCAGCAGTCCGTCTCTAGCGGCTACCGGGGAGCTGTTTTTT.

The rearrangement uses TRBV5-8 and TRBJ2-3; perhaps TRBD1 as D (5 bases). V lost 0 bases and J lost 2, with 16 bases in between. Germline lookup yields CDR1 SGHTS and CDR2 YDEGEE. CDR3 size: 17 residues. The CDR3 loop is CASSLGGGASFTDTQYF. The CDR3 DNA reads TGTGCCAGCAGCTTGGGAGGTGGGGCCTCCTTCACAGATACGCAGTATTTT.

The chain recombines TRBV4-3 with TRBJ2-1, with D perhaps TRBD1 (5 bases). Between the trimmed V and J ends, which lost 0 bases and 8 bases, there was a span of 8 bases. CDR3 length: 13 residues. Germline-derived CDR1 and CDR2 are LGHNA and YSLEER. The CDR3 sequence is CASSQEAGHEQFF. CDR3 in DNA: TGCGCCAGCAGCCAAGAAGCAGGGCATGAGCAGTTCTTC.

The V and J genes are TRBV7-9 and TRBJ1-2; D unclear. CDR3 size: 13 residues. V gave up 4 bases and J gave up 5 bases, with 11 bases separating them. The germline V gene encodes CDR1 SEHNR and CDR2 FQNEAQ (reference sequence). The CDR3, as DNA: TGTGCCAGCAGCTCCCCCCCGGGGTATGGCTACACCTTC. Translating it yields CASSSPPGYGYTF.

Here the CDR3 reads CASSSSHRGGEETQYF. In DNA, the CDR3 is TGTGCCAGCAGCTCCAGCCATCGGGGGGGAGAGGAGACCCAGTACTTC. The gene calls are TRBV7-2 and TRBJ2-5; 8 bases agree with TRBD2. V shed 4 bases, J shed 5 bases, and the junction held 12 bases outside the gene matches. Germline V gene data show CDR1 as SGHTA and CDR2 as FQGNSA. CDR3 length equals 16 residues.

The chain joins TRBV7-3 to TRBJ2-7; D is perhaps TRBD1 (5 bases). V was trimmed by 4 bases and J by 1 base, leaving 8 bases between them. CDR3 length equals 13 residues. CDR1 and CDR2 (germline): SGHTA, FQGTGA. The CDR3, as DNA: TGTGCCAGCAGCTCGGACAAATCCTACGAGCAGTACTTC. Protein sequence: CASSSDKSYEQYF.

This clone has a handful of counts. The chain carries TRBV7-4 and TRBJ1-1, with D perhaps matching TRBD1 (6 bases). Germline CDR1 is SGHVT and CDR2 is SQSDAQ. This CDR3 region has 15 residues. V was cut by 9 bases and J by 1 base, with 18 bases left in between. CDR3 loop: CARNRGAAANTEAFF. CDR3 in DNA: TGTGCCAGGAATCGGGGGGCGGCGGCGAACACTGAAGCTTTCTTT.

The V gene is TRBV9, the J gene TRBJ2-7, with 9 bases lining up with TRBD2. Germline-derived CDR1 and CDR2 are SGDLS and YYNGEE. This CDR3 is 16 amino acids long. V lost 3 bases and J lost 3; bases outside the gene matches: 10. The CDR3, as DNA: TGTGCCAGCAGCGAGTCCAGCGGGGGGTTCGGCTACGAGCAGTACTTC. Translation: CASSESSGGFGYEQYF.

The genes are TRBV7-3 and TRBJ2-1; 9 bases are shared with TRBD1. Germline assignment: CDR1 SGHTA and CDR2 FQGTGA. The CDR3 runs 15 residues. The V and J ends lost 5 bases and 9 bases, in that order; junction bases with no gene match: 11. The CDR3: CASSPGTGSNSEQFF. The CDR3 DNA is TGTGCCAGCAGCCCCGGGACAGGGTCGAATAGTGAGCAGTTCTTC.

The chain joins TRBV18 to TRBJ1-4; TRBD1 agrees at 7 bases. Germline V gives CDR1 KGHSH, CDR2 LQKENI. V was clipped by 3 bases and J by 3 bases; unmatched bases: 4. This CDR3 contains 15 residues. The CDR3 nucleotides are TGTGCCAGCTCACCCCGGGACAGCTCTAATGAAAAACTGTTTTTT. This translates into CASSPRDSSNEKLFF.

CDR3 DNA: TGTGCCAGCAGCCAAGACGAAGGGAGCCCTGAAGCTTTCTTT. It encodes CASSQDEGSPEAFF. This rearrangement joins TRBV4-2 to TRBJ1-1; no clear D. Germline V lookup: CDR1 LGHNA, CDR2 YNFKEQ. This CDR3 spans 14 amino acids. Trimming took 0 bases from V and 6 from J, leaving 11 bases between them.

This rearrangement joins TRBV6-5 to TRBJ2-7; TRBD1 aligns across 10 bases. Trimming at V came to 4 bases and at J to 4 bases, leaving 10 bases not matched to a gene. The length of the CDR3 is 16 residues. Germline V gene sequence: CDR1 MNHEY, CDR2 SVGAGI. The CDR3 loop is CASSWTGTGAPYEQYF. Here the CDR3 DNA reads TGTGCCAGCAGTTGGACCGGGACAGGGGCCCCTTACGAGCAGTACTTC.

The chain links TRBV9 to TRBJ2-1; 11 nucleotides align to TRBD1. Trimming cost V 3 bases and J 14 bases; bases outside gene matches: 10. The CDR3 runs 14 residues. Germline V CDR1 and CDR2: SGDLS, YYNGEE. In DNA form, the CDR3 reads TGTGCCAGCAGCGGACCCGGGACAGGGGGTCCCGAGTTCTTC. Translating gives CASSGPGTGGPEFF. Variable domain in full (rest from reference TRBV9 and TRBJ2-1): DSGVTQTPKHLITATGQRVTLRCSPRSGDLSVYWYQQSLDQGLQFLIQYYNGEERAKGNILERFSAQQFPDLHSELNLSSLELGDSALYFCASSGPGTGGPEFFGPGTRLTVL.

The chain links TRBV10-2 to TRBJ1-5; no clear D gene. This CDR3 contains 14 residues. Per the germline V gene, CDR1 is WSHSY and CDR2 is SAAADI. The V end was cut by 3 bases, the J end by 0 bases, with 6 bases between. This CDR3 is CASSDLYSNQPQHF. The DNA of the CDR3 is TGCGCCAGCAGTGATCTGTATAGCAATCAGCCCCAGCATTTT.

V is TRBV4-1 and J is TRBJ2-3, with D unresolved. The V gene's germline CDR1 is MGHRA and CDR2 YSYEKL. Trimming cost V 2 bases and J 2 bases, with 8 bases left between them. The CDR3 is made up of 14 amino acids. The DNA for the CDR3 is TGCGCCAGCAGCCAAATGACTCCCACAGATACGCAGTATTTT. Translated: CASSQMTPTDTQYF.

This clone has only a few counts. The genes are TRBV5-4 and TRBJ2-3; 7 bases agree with TRBD1. J lost 2 bases, V lost 1 base, and 4 bases had no gene match. CDR3 length equals 15 residues. Per the germline V gene, CDR1 is SGHNT and CDR2 is YYREEE (reference sequence). The CDR3 reads CASSLMGQSTDTQYF. The DNA for the CDR3 is TGTGCCAGCAGCTTGATGGGACAGTCCACAGATACGCAGTATTTT.

The V and J genes are TRBV9 and TRBJ2-1, with TRBD1 matching 10 bases. CDR1 is SGDLS, CDR2 YYNGEE, per germline. Trimming at V came to 4 bases and at J to 4 bases, leaving 5 bases not matched to a gene. The CDR3 consists of 15 residues. The CDR3 DNA sequence: TGTGCCAGCAGCCCCGGGACAGGGGTTTACAATGAGCAGTTCTTC. Protein sequence: CASSPGTGVYNEQFF.

This sequence joins TRBV5-6 and TRBJ2-1, with 15 bases lining up with TRBD2. Germline CDR1 reads SGHDT; CDR2 reads YYEEEE. The CDR3 contains 19 residues. The V segment lost 3 bases and the J segment 2 bases; nucleotides outside the gene matches: 9. Written as DNA, the CDR3 is TGTGCCAGCAGCTATCCGGGACTAGCGGGGGGTCGAGCCTACAATGAGCAGTTCTTC. Translated: CASSYPGLAGGRAYNEQFF.